The 18 T cell receptor beta chains below come from one sample, sequenced in a study of blood T cell repertoires in COVID-19 (dated by TCRdb to between 2020 and 2021). The library was prepared using the immunoSEQ multiplex PCR assay. TCRdb holds this immuneACCESS table with in-frame rearrangements only. Some clones are missing; in checked studies, unresolved V genes explain under half, and the rest has no known cause. The sample table shows more than 120,000 clones, and about 80% are seen once. The ten largest clones take up roughly 4.3% of the sample. Sequencing used PBMCs or T cells enriched from blood (not recorded which). These receptors came from a man between 50 and 59 years old in a cohort exposed to, infected with or recovered from COVID-19 (not recorded which).

This clone was detected only once. The chain links TRBV7-9 to TRBJ1-6; D gene uncertain. Germline CDR1 reads SEHNR; CDR2 reads FQNEAQ (reference sequence). The CDR3 loop spans 13 amino acids. V gave up 1 base and J gave up 8 bases, with 6 bases separating them. The CDR3 nucleotides read TGTGCCAGCAGCTTAGACGGTTATTCACCCCTCCACTTT. Encoded protein: CASSLDGYSPLHF.

This chain uses TRBV7-9 with TRBJ2-5; D is ambiguous. In germline, CDR1 is SEHNR, CDR2 FQNEAQ (reference sequence). This CDR3 has 13 amino acids. The V end lost 3 bases, the J end lost 4 bases, and 9 bases lay between the germline ends. The CDR3 protein is CASSFRVSETQYF. CDR3 nucleotides: TGTGCCAGCAGCTTTCGAGTATCAGAGACCCAGTACTTC.

The rearrangement uses TRBV19 and TRBJ1-5; the D is unclear. Trimming took off 1 base at V and 3 bases at J, with 10 bases between the two ends. The germline V gene has CDR1 LNHDA and CDR2 SQIVND (reference sequence). CDR3 length: 15 amino acids. The CDR3 DNA reads as TGTGCCAGTAGTATAGGACTTATGATCAATCAGCCCCAGCATTTT. As protein: CASSIGLMINQPQHF.

The chain couples TRBV28 to TRBJ2-7, with D possibly TRBD1 on 5 matching bases. With 7 bases removed from V and 0 bases from J, the gap between germline ends came to 7 bases. The CDR3 loop spans 12 amino acids. CDR1 is MDHEN and CDR2 is SYDVKM in the germline V gene. The CDR3 reads CASKGPSYEQYF. The CDR3 DNA sequence: TGTGCCAGCAAGGGGCCCTCCTACGAGCAGTACTTC.

The chain links TRBV20-1 to TRBJ2-5; TRBD2 matches 9 bases. The CDR3 is 15 residues long. V was clipped by 3 bases and J by 1 base; unmatched bases: 6. Per the germline V gene, CDR1 is DFQATT and CDR2 is SNEGSKA (reference sequence). The DNA of the CDR3 is TGCAGTGCTAGTATAGCGGGGGATTCCCAAGAGACCCAGTACTTC. Translating gives CSASIAGDSQETQYF.

This chain links TRBV25-1 with TRBJ2-7, with 11 bases that match TRBD1. This CDR3 contains 15 residues. Germline V gene data show CDR1 as MGHDK and CDR2 as SYGVNS. V dropped 8 bases and J dropped 5; count of bases not matched to a gene: 11. Here the CDR3 DNA reads TGTGCCAGCGGCTCCCAGGGACAGGGGGACCACGAGCAGTACTTC. As protein: CASGSQGQGDHEQYF.

This clone turned up a few times. The genes are TRBV9 and TRBJ2-3, with D uncertain. CDR3 length: 13 amino acids. The germline V and J ends were trimmed by 3 bases and 5 bases, with 10 bases remaining between them. Germline values: CDR1 SGDLS, CDR2 YYNGEE. CDR3 DNA sequence: TGTGCCAGCAGCGCCCAACTTTTAGATACGCAGTATTTT. This sequence encodes CASSAQLLDTQYF.

V usage is TRBV5-4 and J usage is TRBJ2-1; 12 positions match TRBD1. Per the germline V gene, CDR1 is SGHNT and CDR2 is YYREEE (reference sequence). Trimming cost V 0 bases and J 10 bases; bases outside gene matches: 11. The CDR3 length is 17 residues. The DNA for the CDR3 is TGTGCCAGCAGCTTGGGGGAACCGGGACAGGGGGCCCGGGAGCAGTTCTTC. Its protein product is CASSLGEPGQGAREQFF.

This clone was counted many times. The chain joins TRBV6-4 to TRBJ2-7, with D unresolved. The CDR3 totals 13 residues. The germline V gene encodes CDR1 MRHNA and CDR2 SNTAGT. V was pared by 2 bases and J by 5 bases, with 10 bases between. CDR3 amino acids: CASSDGEVHEQYF. In DNA, the CDR3 is TGTGCCAGCAGTGACGGTGAGGTCCACGAGCAGTACTTC.

Here the CDR3 DNA reads TGTGCCAGCAGTACACTAGGGCAAACCTACGAGCAGTACTTC. Protein: CASSTLGQTYEQYF. The J gene is TRBJ2-7, the V gene TRBV2; D perhaps matches TRBD2 (5 bases). CDR1 is SNHLY, CDR2 FYNNEI, per germline. This CDR3 has 14 amino acids. V was trimmed by 5 bases and J by 2 bases, leaving 13 bases between them.

This chain joins TRBV9 and TRBJ1-2, with D possibly TRBD1 on 6 matching bases. The CDR3 sequence is 13 residues long. Germline V gene lookup returns CDR1 SGDLS and CDR2 YYNGEE. V was clipped by 4 bases and J by 4 bases, with 11 bases between them. The CDR3 region has the DNA TGTGCCAGCAGCCCGGACAGCCTCTATGGCTACACCTTC. Translated: CASSPDSLYGYTF.

The V and J genes are TRBV7-4 and TRBJ2-1; 11 nucleotides match TRBD2. This CDR3 spans 16 amino acids. Germline V gene sequence: CDR1 SGHVT, CDR2 SQSDAQ. The J segment lost 0 bases and the V segment lost 5 bases, leaving 3 bases of the junction unmatched. CDR3 DNA sequence: TGTGCCAGCAGCCGACTAGCGGGGAGCTCCTACAATGAGCAGTTCTTC. It codes for CASSRLAGSSYNEQFF.

V is TRBV2 and J is TRBJ1-3; 9 nucleotides line up with TRBD1. This CDR3 has 16 residues. Germline V gene data show CDR1 as SNHLY and CDR2 as FYNNEI. Trimming took 6 bases from V and 3 from J; bases not matched to a gene: 9. DNA of the CDR3: TGTGCCAGCAGCACGACTACAGGGGGCTTTGGAAACACCATATATTTT. As protein: CASSTTTGGFGNTIYF.

V usage is TRBV6-5 and J usage is TRBJ2-7, with D maybe TRBD2 (5 bases). The CDR3 has 13 residues. Germline CDR1 MNHEY, CDR2 SVGAGI. With 7 bases removed from V and 3 bases from J, the gap between germline ends came to 13 bases. The CDR3 coding sequence is TGTGCCAGCACCCCACTAGAGAACTACGAGCAGTACTTC. It specifies CASTPLENYEQYF.

The rearrangement links TRBV19 to TRBJ1-1; D is perhaps TRBD1 (5 bases). Trimming took 3 bases from V and 1 from J, leaving 12 bases between them. This CDR3 spans 15 amino acids. Germline CDR1 is LNHDA and CDR2 is SQIVND (reference sequence). The CDR3 loop reads CASSIQGSTNTEAFF. For the CDR3, the DNA is TGTGCCAGTAGTATCCAGGGATCCACGAACACTGAAGCTTTCTTT.

V is TRBV5-5 and J is TRBJ1-5, with TRBD1 matching over 7 bases. With 1 base clipped from V and 2 bases from J, the junction kept 3 bases outside the gene matches. The CDR3 is made up of 15 amino acids. Germline assignment: CDR1 SGHKS and CDR2 YYEKEE (reference sequence). The CDR3 loop is CASSLQGEGNQPQHF. The CDR3 DNA sequence: TGTGCCAGCAGCTTGCAGGGGGAGGGCAATCAGCCCCAGCATTTT.

The rearrangement joins TRBV12-5 to TRBJ1-2; D gene uncertain. Germline CDR1 LGHNT, CDR2 FRNRAP. V lost 6 bases, J lost 4 bases, and 3 bases lay in between. The CDR3 contains 10 residues. Here the CDR3 reads CASGSYGYTF. The CDR3 nucleotides are TGTGCTAGTGGCTCCTATGGCTACACCTTC.

A few counts support this clone. The chain links TRBV5-6 to TRBJ2-3; TRBD2 is a possible D gene (5 bases). The ends were cut back, 0 bases at V and 0 bases at J, with 5 bases in the middle. The length of the CDR3 is 14 residues. Germline V gene data show CDR1 as SGHDT and CDR2 as YYEEEE. The CDR3 DNA sequence: TGTGCCAGCAGCTTGGGGACTAGCACAGATACGCAGTATTTT. Amino acid sequence: CASSLGTSTDTQYF.